This T cell receptor beta chain stems from a study of CD8 T cells in ankylosing spondylitis. Points from the study as a whole: Within ankylosing spondylitis blood, a TCR beta motif made up of several highly homologous variants appeared to be characteristic. Reportedly, significant enrichment of disease-linked clones occurred in matched ankylosing spondylitis synovial fluid.

Of note for this clonotype: As yet, its antigen is unknown.

TCRdb re-derived calls from the 5' RACE reads in MiXCR, one entry per CDR3 protein. The sample lists around 450,000 distinct CDR3 sequences; 25% to 30% were seen once. Sample: blood, either unsorted or a sorted T cell fraction (not recorded which). This clonotype was obtained from a male donor with ankylosing spondylitis.

As DNA, the CDR3 is TGCGCCAGCAGCTCCTCTTTAGCGGGAGAGACAGATACGCAGTATTTT. It is translated as CASSSSLAGETDTQYF. V usage is TRBV5-1 and J usage is TRBJ2-3, with TRBD2 identical over 9 bases. Germline V CDR1 and CDR2: SGHRS, YFSETQ. This CDR3 has 16 residues. V dropped 3 bases and J dropped 3; count of bases not matched to a gene: 8.